This TCR beta chain emerged from a study of post-analysis software for immune sequencing data (dated by TCRdb to between 2014 and 2016). Regarding the research as a whole: The recorded disease courses included relapsing-remitting, secondary progressive and progressive-relapsing multiple sclerosis, and some patients had no subtype annotation. A subset of samples was prepared in parallel using single-end sample barcoding, then pooled and co-amplified after Illumina adapter ligation. The patient repertoires were compared against around 11 previously published healthy control repertoires obtained from donors aged about 6 to 28 years.

Spanning cysteine to phenylalanine, the CDR3 consists of 15 amino acids. Only CDR3 DNA remains: 45 bases, in frame from the first base. V ends up 4 bases short and J 1 base short, with an unmatched junction base count of 5. The germline V gene yields SGHTA for CDR1 and FQGNSA for CDR2. To demonstrate the VDJtools post-analysis software, TCR beta repertoires were profiled from the peripheral blood of over ten young patients with multiple sclerosis. The multiple sclerosis patients were children and adolescents between roughly 6 and 16 years of age. This clonotype has only one observation. Its binding antigen is unknown. It has no much larger one-base neighbor in the sample; base qualities were not kept. Library method: PCR. TCRdb records Illumina HiSeq 2500 as the sequencer. To reduce PCR and sequencing biases, unique molecular identifiers were built into the TCR beta cDNA libraries. Approximately 500,000 cDNA molecules were obtained for every 1 to 10 million input T cells, so each molecule roughly corresponded to one T cell. The patient libraries were prepared and sequenced using the same protocol as the earlier healthy control dataset. Within a given batch, samples were prepared together, multiplexed and sequenced on the same HiSeq lane. The authors' pipeline ran thus. MIGEC was used to process the raw barcoded reads, and molecular identifier groups with only a single read were discarded before consensus assembly and CDR3 extraction. VDJtools was used for post-analysis of the clonotype tables, with diversity normalized by down-sampling every dataset to the smallest sample size. In repertoire overlap clustering, CDR3 amino acid sequences, but not nucleotide sequences, were matched to correct batch-related cross-sample contamination. TCRdb reworked the public reads: Q25 trimming with fastp, MiXCR clone assembly, productive beta chains retained. Here each entry gathers all rows of one CDR3 protein and keeps the most common genes and DNA. TCRdb, not the original authors, processed these V and J calls. This sample holds hundreds of thousands of distinct CDR3 sequences; 55% to 60% were observed only once. Together, the top ten hold about 10% of the sample.

What the study reported, not specific to this receptor: The control group was slightly older than the multiple sclerosis patient group. Strong co-clustering of samples prepared in the same batch was shown by direct clustering with F measure, prompting a batch-effect correction. Multiple sclerosis patients had significantly lower normalized Chao1 diversity than controls, a result that suggests substantial peripheral T-cell clonal expansion. Four or five TRBV segments, including TRBV5-6, TRBV5-1 and TRBV20-1, were significantly more frequent in patients than controls.

This receptor was taken from a girl aged 2 to 10 with multiple sclerosis. In this chain, TRBV7-2 is recombined with TRBJ2-3; 7 bases in between match TRBD2. The material sequenced was blood. The CDR3 has the sequence CASSWVLAGTDTQYF. The nucleotide sequence reads TGTGCCAGCAGCTGGGTCCTAGCGGGCACAGATACGCAGTATTTT.